This passage covers 8 T cell receptor beta chains from one sample sequenced in a study of shared clonotypes between healthy human individuals. The assay was immunoSEQ multiplex PCR, and TCRdb's table has in-frame clones only and misses some. Among some 2.4 million clones listed, over 85% were seen once. What was sequenced was naive CD4+ T cells from PBMCs. Indicated subset: CD45RA+ positively selected. These receptors originate from a young man in good health. Some clones in this sample may be carry-over from other donors' samples.

A word on this clone: Other DNA variants within this sample encode the same CDR3. This chain uses TRBV30 with TRBJ1-1, with 10 bases lining up with TRBD1. This CDR3 comprises 13 residues. Germline assignment: CDR1 GTSNPN and CDR2 SVGIG (reference sequence). The V gene end was trimmed by 4 bases and the J gene end by 4 bases; junction bases not matched to a gene: 3. The CDR3 region has the DNA TGTGCCTGGACGAGGACAGGGGGCACTGAAGCTTTCTTT. This gives the protein CAWTRTGGTEAFF.

The chain employs TRBV11-3 and TRBJ1-1; TRBD1 might be the D (5 bases). The V end was cut by 3 bases, the J end by 0 bases, with 14 bases between. Looked up from germline, CDR1 is SGHNT and CDR2 is YENEEA. CDR3 size: 16 residues. The CDR3 bases are TGTGCCAGCAGCTTGGAACCGGGACGGATGAACACTGAAGCTTTCTTT. This translates into CASSLEPGRMNTEAFF. Together with reference TRBV11-3 and TRBJ1-1, the CDR3 gives the full variable domain: EAGVVQSPRYKIIEKKQPVAFWCNPISGHNTLYWYLQNLGQGPELLIRYENEEAVDDSQLPKDRFSAERLKGVDSTLKIQPAELGDSAVYLCASSLEPGRMNTEAFFGQGTRLTVV.

To note about this clone: Other nucleotide sequences in the sample specify the same CDR3. J is TRBJ1-3 and V is TRBV7-9; 8 nucleotides match TRBD1. V was clipped by 0 bases and J by 3 bases; unmatched bases: 1. CDR1 and CDR2 (germline): SEHNR, FQNEAQ (reference sequence). The CDR3 contains 15 residues. The DNA for the CDR3 is TGTGCCAGCAGCTTAGCAGGGACAGGTGGAAACACCATATATTTT. This gives the protein CASSLAGTGGNTIYF.

This chain uses TRBV7-2 with TRBJ1-2, with D perhaps TRBD1 (6 bases). The V end lost 5 bases, the J end lost 8 bases, and 18 bases lay between the germline ends. The CDR3 has 14 amino acids. Looked up from germline, CDR1 is SGHTA and CDR2 is FQGNSA. For the CDR3, the DNA is TGTGCCAGCAGCGACCGGACAGTCGGAAACGGCTACACCTTC. It translates to CASSDRTVGNGYTF.

To note about this clone: The same CDR3 is also encoded by other DNA sequences in this sample. In DNA, the CDR3 is TGTGCCAGCTCACCAGATGAAAAACTGTTTTTT. Protein sequence: CASSPDEKLFF. The chain carries TRBV18 and TRBJ1-4; D gene uncertain. Trimming took off 2 bases at V and 6 bases at J, with 1 base between the two ends. The germline CDR1 and CDR2 sequences are KGHSH and LQKENI. There are 11 residues in the CDR3. The full variable domain, in which reference TRBV18 and TRBJ1-4 provide the parts outside the CDR3, is NAGVMQNPRHLVRRRGQEARLRCSPMKGHSHVYWYRQLPEEGLKFMVYLQKENIIDESGMPKERFSAEFPKEGPSILRIQQVVRGDSAAYFCASSPDEKLFFGSGTQLSVL.

The chain joins TRBV29-1 to TRBJ2-7, with 7 bases that match TRBD2. Germline loops: CDR1 SQVTM, CDR2 ANQGSEA. Trimming removed 2 bases from V and 6 bases from J; junction bases left unmatched: 7. This CDR3 spans 13 amino acids. The CDR3 nucleotides are TGCAGCGTTGAATCTGGGAGGGCCCCCGAGCAGTACTTC. Its translation is CSVESGRAPEQYF.

The J gene is TRBJ2-3, the V gene TRBV30, with D maybe TRBD2 (7 bases). Trimming removed 2 bases at V and 2 bases at J, with 17 bases between. The germline V gene has CDR1 GTSNPN and CDR2 SVGIG (reference sequence). This CDR3 contains 16 residues. CDR3 bases: TGTGCCTGGAGTAGGGGGGTTGGGAGGGCCACAGATACGCAGTATTTT. This gives the protein CAWSRGVGRATDTQYF.

Concerning this clone itself: The sample contains more than one DNA sequence encoding this CDR3. The rearrangement joins TRBV7-2 to TRBJ2-5; D unresolved. The CDR3 is 12 residues long. CDR1 and CDR2 from the germline V gene are SGHTA and FQGNSA. Trimming left V 3 bases short and J 5 bases short, with 7 bases between. CDR3 amino acids: CASSLDGETQYF. CDR3 nucleotide sequence: TGTGCCAGCAGCTTGGACGGGGAGACCCAGTACTTC.